This T cell receptor beta chain originates from a study of blood T cell repertoires in COVID-19. Study summary: From the United States, Italy and Spain came samples of acute and convalescent COVID-19. PBMCs, B-cell-depleted T cells, or T cells provided the cDNA or gDNA that made up the material.

Trimming left V 3 bases short and J 6 bases short, with 8 bases between. Germline CDR1 KGHSH, CDR2 LQKENI. The length of the CDR3 is 13 residues. Assay: immunoSEQ multiplex PCR; the TCRdb copy retains only in-frame clones and omits some. The sample consists of some 240,000 clones, 88% of them appearing once. Seattle patients were enrolled while actively infected and followed longitudinally. Source material: peripheral blood. V and J are TRBV18 and TRBJ1-4; D unclear. The clonotype comes from a woman aged 70-85 years with COVID-19, enrolled during active disease. The DNA of the CDR3 is TGTGCCAGCTCACCGCGGAATGATGAAAAACTGTTTTTT. Its translation: CASSPRNDEKLFF.